This T cell receptor (beta chain) was sequenced for a study of CD8 T cells in Susac syndrome. Study in general: At the time of blood draw, patients with Susac syndrome were therapy-naive, receiving corticosteroids, or receiving intravenous immunoglobulin alone. Study-level results: None of the CD4+ T cell repertoires in Susac syndrome showed clonal expansion.

On this clonotype itself: Its antigen is currently unknown.

CDR1 and CDR2 from the germline V gene are LGHDT and YNNKEL (reference sequence). The germline V and J ends were trimmed by 4 bases and 6 bases, with 14 bases remaining between them. This CDR3 has 14 amino acids. TEMRA cells underwent FACS enrichment and CD8+ and CD4+ T cells underwent negative isolation. The RNA, about 0.5 to 1 ug, was put through reverse transcription using random hexamers. Across 54 Vbeta and 13 Jbeta, TCR beta CDR3 was amplified with immunoSEQ multiplex PCR. TCRdb fed the immunoSEQ multiplex PCR reads into MiXCR, producing one record per CDR3 protein. The data show more than 150,000 distinct CDR3 sequences, 85% to 95% seen once.

The TCR sequence derives from a human donor with Susac syndrome. This chain links TRBV3-1 with TRBJ2-3; D might be TRBD1 or TRBD2, each matching 5 bases. Sequenced material: CD4+ T cells from PBMCs. The CDR3 sequence is CASSPATGTDTQYF. CDR3 nucleotide sequence: TGTGCCAGCAGCCCCGCTACCGGGACCGATACGCAGTATTTT.